These 10 T cell receptor beta chains were sequenced from one sample in a study of T cell responses to AZD1222 COVID-19 vaccine. The table came from immunoSEQ multiplex PCR; TCRdb's copy has only in-frame clones and leaves some out. The repertoire holds approximately 150,000 clones, roughly nine tenths seen once, with 4.5% to 6.5% in the top ten. The sample here was peripheral blood, taken on day 0 of AZD1222 vaccination. These receptors came from an adult in good health.

This clone was seen a handful of times. The CDR3 is CASSFTGFFVSYEQYF. The DNA for the CDR3 is TGTGCCAGCAGCTTCACAGGGTTCTTCGTCTCCTACGAGCAGTACTTC. The rearrangement links TRBV11-2 to TRBJ2-7, with D perhaps matching TRBD1 (6 bases). Trimming took off 3 bases at V and 0 bases at J, with 15 bases between the two ends. Germline values: CDR1 SGHAT, CDR2 FQNNGV. The CDR3 has 16 amino acids.

This clone was seen only a few times. The chain links TRBV4-1 to TRBJ2-3, with a weak D call TRBD2 (5 bases). Germline V gene sequence: CDR1 MGHRA, CDR2 YSYEKL. V lost 4 bases and J lost 5, with 13 bases in between. There are 14 residues in the CDR3. CDR3 sequence: CASSREGWEDTQYF. Here the CDR3 DNA reads TGCGCCAGCAGCCGCGAGGGATGGGAAGATACGCAGTATTTT.

The sample holds one count of this clone. The V call is TRBV28, the J call TRBJ1-5; D is unresolved. Germline V gene sequence: CDR1 MDHEN, CDR2 SYDVKM. CDR3 size: 16 residues. V lost 2 bases, J lost 3 bases, and 14 bases lay in between. The CDR3 coding sequence is TGTGCCAGCAGTTTAATTGTACCCAGCGACAATCAGCCCCAGCATTTT. Encoded protein: CASSLIVPSDNQPQHF.

V usage is TRBV4-3 and J usage is TRBJ2-7; D gene unclear. Trimming took 1 base from V and 2 from J, leaving 12 bases between them. The germline V gene encodes CDR1 LGHNA and CDR2 YSLEER. The CDR3 is made up of 15 amino acids. The CDR3 DNA reads TGCGCCAGCAGCCAAGGACTCCCCCGGGCCTACGAGCAGTACTTC. It translates to CASSQGLPRAYEQYF.

The rearrangement links TRBV11-3 to TRBJ2-2; D gene ambiguous. CDR1 SGHNT and CDR2 YENEEA come from the germline V gene. The ends were cut back, 1 base at V and 4 bases at J, with 4 bases in the middle. The CDR3 spans 13 residues. CDR3 region: CASSLASTGELFF. Written as DNA, the CDR3 is TGTGCCAGCAGCTTAGCTAGCACCGGGGAGCTGTTTTTT.

This clone was picked up one time. The genes are TRBV27 and TRBJ2-7; D gene unclear. CDR3 length equals 13 residues. Trimming cost V 3 bases and J 4 bases, with 10 bases left between them. The V gene's germline CDR1 is MNHEY and CDR2 SMNVEV (reference sequence). The DNA for the CDR3 is TGTGCCAGCAGTTTGGCTAGTTCATACGAGCAGTACTTC. Protein product: CASSLASSYEQYF.

V and J are TRBV7-3 and TRBJ2-4; 8 positions agree with TRBD2. V was pared by 3 bases and J by 8 bases, with 6 bases of the junction left unmatched. The germline CDR1 and CDR2 sequences are SGHTA and FQGTGA. This CDR3 contains 14 residues. The CDR3 bases are TGTGCCAGCAGCTTTACGGGAGGGACGGACATTCAGTACTTC. It is translated as CASSFTGGTDIQYF.

V is TRBV11-3 and J is TRBJ2-1; 7 bases are shared with TRBD2. CDR1 is SGHNT and CDR2 is YENEEA in the germline V gene. This CDR3 comprises 15 residues. V trimming: 5 bases; J trimming: 7 bases; junction bases outside the gene matches: 11. For the CDR3, the DNA is TGTGCCAGCAGCCCTTACGGGGGGAGGAGGAATGAGCAGTTCTTC. Translation gives CASSPYGGRRNEQFF.

This clone showed up just a few times. The chain recombines TRBV5-1 with TRBJ1-3, with 10 bases lining up with TRBD1. The CDR3 sequence is 16 residues long. CDR1 is SGHRS, CDR2 YFSETQ, per germline. With 3 bases clipped from V and 3 bases from J, the junction kept 6 bases outside the gene matches. The chain's CDR3 is CASSSLTGGGGNTIYF. Here the CDR3 DNA reads TGCGCCAGCAGCTCCTTGACAGGGGGCGGTGGAAACACCATATATTTT.

The rearrangement links TRBV29-1 to TRBJ1-4, with a possible D match to TRBD1 (6 bases). Trimming stripped 3 bases from V and 7 bases from J, with 18 bases between. CDR3 length equals 15 residues. The V gene's germline CDR1 is SQVTM and CDR2 ANQGSEA. CDR3 amino acids: CSVDSGGLFGEKLFF. In DNA, the CDR3 is TGCAGCGTTGACAGCGGGGGCCTTTTCGGTGAAAAACTGTTTTTT. The entire variable domain, with the rest obtained from reference TRBV29-1 and TRBJ1-4, is as follows: SAVISQKPSRDICQRGTSLTIQCQVDSQVTMMFWYRQQPGQSLTLIATANQGSEATYESGFVIDKFPISRPNLTFSTLTVSNMSPEDSSIYLCSVDSGGLFGEKLFFGSGTQLSVL.